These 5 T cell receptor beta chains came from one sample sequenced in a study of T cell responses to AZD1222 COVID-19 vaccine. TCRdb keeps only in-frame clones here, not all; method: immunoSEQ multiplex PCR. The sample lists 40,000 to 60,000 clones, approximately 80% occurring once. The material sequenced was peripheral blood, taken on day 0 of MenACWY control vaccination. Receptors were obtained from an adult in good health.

The CDR3 protein is CATSRVGEGYNEQFF. The CDR3 DNA follows: TGTGCCACGAGTCGTGTGGGGGAGGGGTACAATGAGCAGTTCTTC. This chain uses TRBV24-1 with TRBJ2-1, with 7 bases lining up with TRBD2. V lost 10 bases to trimming and J lost 4 bases; unmatched junction nucleotides: 12. This CDR3 is built from 15 residues. Germline assignment: CDR1 KGHDR and CDR2 SFDVKD.

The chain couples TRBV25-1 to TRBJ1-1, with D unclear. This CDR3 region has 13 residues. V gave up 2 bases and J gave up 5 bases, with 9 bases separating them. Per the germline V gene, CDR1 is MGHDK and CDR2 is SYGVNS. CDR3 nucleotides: TGTGCCAGCAGTGAAGGGAGAAGGACTGAAGCTTTCTTT. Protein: CASSEGRRTEAFF.

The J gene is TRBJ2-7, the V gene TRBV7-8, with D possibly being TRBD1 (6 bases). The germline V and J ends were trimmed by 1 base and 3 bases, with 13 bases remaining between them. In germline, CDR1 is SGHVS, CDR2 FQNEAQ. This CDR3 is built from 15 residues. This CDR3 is CASSLGSGQGYEQYV. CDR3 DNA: TGTGCCAGCAGCTTAGGGTCGGGACAAGGCTACGAGCAGTACGTC.

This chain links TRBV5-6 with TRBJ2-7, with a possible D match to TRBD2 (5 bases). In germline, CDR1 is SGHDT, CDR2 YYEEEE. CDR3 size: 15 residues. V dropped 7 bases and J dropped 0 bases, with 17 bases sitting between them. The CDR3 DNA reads TGTGCCAGCGGAGGACGGACTCACAGCTCCTACGAGCAGTACGTC. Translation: CASGGRTHSSYEQYV.

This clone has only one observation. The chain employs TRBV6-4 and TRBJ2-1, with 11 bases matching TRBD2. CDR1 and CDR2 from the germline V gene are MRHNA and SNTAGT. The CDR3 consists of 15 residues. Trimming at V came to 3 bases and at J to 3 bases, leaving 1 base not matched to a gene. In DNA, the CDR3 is TGTGCCAGCAGTGATGGGACTAGCGGCTACAATGAGCAGTTCTTC. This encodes CASSDGTSGYNEQFF.